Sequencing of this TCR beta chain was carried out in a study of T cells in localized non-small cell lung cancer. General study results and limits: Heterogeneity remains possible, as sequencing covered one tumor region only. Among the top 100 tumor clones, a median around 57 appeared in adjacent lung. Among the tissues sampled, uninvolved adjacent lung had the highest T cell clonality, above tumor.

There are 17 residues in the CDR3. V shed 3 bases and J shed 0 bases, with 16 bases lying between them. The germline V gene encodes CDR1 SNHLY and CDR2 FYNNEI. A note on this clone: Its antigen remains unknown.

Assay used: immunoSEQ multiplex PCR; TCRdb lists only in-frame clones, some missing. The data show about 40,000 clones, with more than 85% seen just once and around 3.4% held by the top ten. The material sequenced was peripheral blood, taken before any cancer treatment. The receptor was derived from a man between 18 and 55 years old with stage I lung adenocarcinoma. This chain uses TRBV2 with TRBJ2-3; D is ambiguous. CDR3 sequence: CASSDRGNFGSTDTQYF. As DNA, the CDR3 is TGTGCCAGCAGTGACCGAGGAAACTTCGGGAGCACAGATACGCAGTATTTT.